These 32 T cell receptor beta chains originate from one sample sequenced in a study of early T cells in non-severe SARS-CoV-2 infection. One entry per CDR3 protein, called by TCRdb with MiXCR from the 5' RACE reads. The sample lists some 35,000 distinct CDR3 sequences, 5.3% occurring once. Sequenced: whole blood. These receptors were obtained from an adult who was a healthcare worker with PCR-confirmed SARS-CoV-2 infection or an uninfected control (not recorded which).

In its sample, this clonotype was seen many times. The chain has TRBV6-2 or TRBV6-3 and TRBJ2-5; 7 bases are a match to TRBD2. This CDR3 is 15 amino acids long. From germline, CDR1 is MNHEY and CDR2 SVGEGT. V shed 2 bases and J 1 base; nucleotides not matched to a gene: 4. This CDR3 reads CASSYPPSGQETQYF. The CDR3, as DNA: TGTGCCAGCAGTTACCCCCCTAGCGGCCAAGAGACCCAGTACTTC.

There are many counts of this clonotype. CDR3 sequence reads: CASSYSLGGSGASYNEQFF. The CDR3 nucleotides are TGTGCCAGCAGTTACTCTCTCGGTGGTAGCGGGGCCTCCTACAATGAGCAGTTCTTC. The V call is TRBV6-6, the J call TRBJ2-1; 8 bases agree with TRBD2. The V gene end was trimmed by 0 bases and the J gene end by 0 bases; junction bases not matched to a gene: 10. Germline lookup yields CDR1 MNHNY and CDR2 SVGAGI (reference sequence). The CDR3 length is 19 residues.

This clonotype was counted ten times or more. V usage is TRBV7-9 and J usage is TRBJ2-2; 10 nucleotides line up with TRBD2. The CDR3 has 13 amino acids. Looked up from germline, CDR1 is SEHNR and CDR2 is FQNEAQ (reference sequence). Unmatched junction bases numbered 1, after V lost 4 bases and J lost 8 bases. CDR3 region: CASSSTSGGELFF. The CDR3, as DNA: TGTGCCAGCAGCTCGACTAGCGGGGGGGAGCTGTTTTTT.

This clonotype was counted many times. The V gene is TRBV27, the J gene TRBJ2-1; D remains ambiguous. The CDR3 is 12 amino acids. The V gene lost 6 bases and the J gene lost 6 bases, with 9 bases spanning the gap. CDR1 and CDR2 (germline): MNHEY, SMNVEV (reference sequence). Written as DNA, the CDR3 is TGTGCCAGCAGGTCATCGGGCAATGAGCAGTTCTTC. Protein: CASRSSGNEQFF.

This clonotype occurred many times. The chain couples TRBV7-6 to TRBJ2-1; 9 positions match TRBD2. From germline, CDR1 is SGHVS and CDR2 FNYEAQ. The V and J ends lost 1 base and 7 bases, in that order; junction bases with no gene match: 5. The length of the CDR3 is 15 residues. Here the CDR3 DNA reads TGTGCCAGCAGCTTAGAGCCTAGCGGGGTTAATGAGCAGTTCTTC. Its protein product is CASSLEPSGVNEQFF.

This clonotype occurred many times. The J gene is TRBJ2-7, the V gene TRBV7-2; D possibly corresponds to TRBD2 (6 bases). The CDR3 has 14 amino acids. With 5 bases removed from V and 1 base from J, the gap between germline ends came to 12 bases. Germline assignment: CDR1 SGHTA and CDR2 FQGNSA. Written as DNA, the CDR3 is TGTGCCAGCAGCCGGGACTCTCTTTCCTACGAGCAGTACTTC. This sequence encodes CASSRDSLSYEQYF.

This clonotype was counted many times. Written as DNA, the CDR3 is TGTGCCACCCGGGGACTAGCGGACCAAGAGACCCAGTACTTC. It specifies CATRGLADQETQYF. V gene TRBV15 combines with J gene TRBJ2-5, with TRBD2 matching over 11 bases. The V segment lost 8 bases and the J segment 0 bases; nucleotides outside the gene matches: 2. The germline CDR1 and CDR2 sequences are LNHNV and YYDKDF (reference sequence). The CDR3 length is 14 residues.

This clonotype was seen repeatedly, ten times or more. V gene TRBV6-5 combines with J gene TRBJ2-1, with D possibly being TRBD2 (5 bases). The CDR3 length is 14 residues. In germline, CDR1 is MNHEY, CDR2 SVGAGI. V lost 5 bases to trimming and J lost 8 bases, with 16 bases between them. The CDR3 DNA reads as TGTGCCAGCAGTCGGGGAGAACCCGTCGATGAGCAGTTCTTC. This gives the protein CASSRGEPVDEQFF.

This clonotype was detected many times. The chain combines TRBV5-1 with TRBJ2-1; TRBD2 matches at 10 bases. Trimming cost V 4 bases and J 4 bases; bases outside gene matches: 14. In germline, CDR1 is SGHRS, CDR2 YFSETQ. This CDR3 comprises 18 residues. CDR3 coding DNA: TGCGCCAGCAGCCCTACAGGAATAGCGGGGGGACCTTACAATGAGCAGTTCTTC. It translates to CASSPTGIAGGPYNEQFF.

V usage is TRBV12-3 or TRBV12-4 and J usage is TRBJ2-3; D is perhaps TRBD2 (6 bases). The ends were cut back, 3 bases at V and 0 bases at J, with 10 bases in the middle. The CDR3 consists of 15 residues. The CDR3 here is CASSFRGVSTDTQYF. CDR3 nucleotides: TGTGCCAGCAGTTTTCGCGGGGTTAGCACAGATACGCAGTATTTT.

This clonotype was found many times. The chain uses TRBV20-1 and TRBJ1-1; D possibly corresponds to TRBD1 (5 bases). CDR1 and CDR2 (germline): DFQATT, SNEGSKA (reference sequence). The CDR3 covers 12 residues. The V and J ends lost 7 bases and 1 base respectively, with 10 bases between them. The DNA of the CDR3 is TGCAGTGTTCTGGGGGGGAACACTGAAGCTTTCTTT. Amino acids: CSVLGGNTEAFF.

This clonotype has a count of ten or more. CDR3 coding DNA: TGTGCCACAAGACAGGGTTCTTTGGGAGAGACCCAGTACTTC. Encoded protein: CATRQGSLGETQYF. The V and J genes are TRBV25-1 and TRBJ2-5, with 7 bases lining up with TRBD1. Per the germline V gene, CDR1 is MGHDK and CDR2 is SYGVNS. The CDR3 consists of 14 residues. The V and J ends lost 10 bases and 4 bases, in that order; junction bases with no gene match: 12.

This clonotype has only a few counts. The rearrangement joins TRBV27 to TRBJ2-7; 7 nucleotides line up with TRBD2. The trim removed 5 bases at V and 3 bases at J, leaving 10 bases unmatched. Germline CDR1 reads MNHEY; CDR2 reads SMNVEV (reference sequence). This CDR3 spans 15 amino acids. CDR3 nucleotide sequence: TGTGCCAGCAGTGCCCGGCGGGAGATACACTACGAGCAGTACTTC. Translating it yields CASSARREIHYEQYF.

V and J are TRBV11-2 and TRBJ2-7, with a weak D call TRBD1 (5 bases). This CDR3 contains 16 residues. Trimming shortened V by 1 base and J by 2 bases, and 15 bases separated the two germline ends. The germline V gene has CDR1 SGHAT and CDR2 FQNNGV. CDR3 bases: TGTGCCAGCAGCTTAGTGGCAGGGTTTAGCACCTACGAGCAGTACTTC. This encodes CASSLVAGFSTYEQYF.

This clonotype came up many times. The rearrangement links TRBV11-2 to TRBJ2-3, with D perhaps TRBD1 (5 bases). V shed 8 bases and J shed 4 bases, with 10 bases lying between them. Looked up from germline, CDR1 is SGHAT and CDR2 is FQNNGV. CDR3 size: 12 residues. The CDR3 loop is CASALGADTQYF. The CDR3 coding sequence is TGTGCCAGCGCCCTAGGGGCAGATACGCAGTATTTT.

This clonotype was detected many times. V and J are TRBV7-9 and TRBJ2-3; D not certain. CDR3 length equals 12 residues. Trimming took off 5 bases at V and 2 bases at J, with 5 bases between the two ends. Germline CDR1 SEHNR, CDR2 FQNEAQ (reference sequence). This CDR3 is CASSALTDTQYF. The CDR3 DNA is TGTGCCAGCAGCGCCCTCACAGATACGCAGTATTTT.

This clonotype has more than one count but fewer than ten. V usage is TRBV11-2 and J usage is TRBJ1-4; the D is unclear. Trimming pared 4 bases from V and 0 bases from J, leaving 12 bases between. In germline, CDR1 is SGHAT, CDR2 FQNNGV. The CDR3 extends over 16 amino acids. The CDR3: CASSSLLGATNEKLFF. CDR3 coding DNA: TGTGCCAGCAGCTCGCTCCTTGGAGCAACTAATGAAAAACTGTTTTTT.

The table lists this clonotype with a few counts. The chain uses TRBV13 and TRBJ2-7; D is possibly TRBD2 (7 bases). V was shortened by 5 bases and J by 6 bases, with 14 bases between the two germline ends. This CDR3 spans 13 amino acids. CDR1 and CDR2 (germline): PRHDT, FYEKMQ (reference sequence). In DNA, the CDR3 is TGTGCCAGCAGCACAGTTGCGGGGGCCGAGCAGTACTTC. It yields the protein CASSTVAGAEQYF. Drawing the rest from reference TRBV13 and TRBJ2-7, the complete variable domain is AAGVIQSPRHLIKEKRETATLKCYPIPRHDTVYWYQQGPGQDPQFLISFYEKMQSDKGSIPDRFSAQQFSDYHSELNMSSLELGDSALYFCASSTVAGAEQYFGPGTRLTVT.

This clonotype was seen repeatedly, ten times or more. This rearrangement joins TRBV7-6 to TRBJ1-2, with D unclear. Trimming removed 6 bases at V and 0 bases at J, with 8 bases between. Per the germline V gene, CDR1 is SGHVS and CDR2 is FNYEAQ. The CDR3 spans 13 residues. The CDR3 region has the DNA TGTGCCAGCAGTTTTGGAGCTAACTATGGCTACACCTTC. Translated, it gives CASSFGANYGYTF.

This chain uses TRBV2 with TRBJ2-7; tentatively, D is TRBD1 or TRBD2 (6 bases each). The V gene's germline CDR1 is SNHLY and CDR2 FYNNEI. The CDR3 runs 14 residues. The germline V and J ends were trimmed by 3 bases and 4 bases, with 13 bases remaining between them. CDR3 sequence reads: CASSDMGGAYEQYF. In DNA, the CDR3 is TGTGCCAGCAGTGATATGGGGGGCGCTTACGAGCAGTACTTC. The full variable domain, completed using reference TRBV2 and TRBJ2-7, is EPEVTQTPSHQVTQMGQEVILRCVPISNHLYFYWYRQILGQKVEFLVSFYNNEISEKSEIFDDQFSVERPDGSNFTLKIRSTKLEDSAMYFCASSDMGGAYEQYFGPGTRLTVT.

The chain combines TRBV18 with TRBJ2-4, with a possible D match to TRBD1 (5 bases). V was clipped by 6 bases and J by 0 bases, with 18 bases between them. CDR3 length: 17 residues. Germline-derived CDR1 and CDR2 are KGHSH and LQKENI. CDR3 nucleotide sequence: TGTGCCAGCTCTCACACCGCAGGGTTGGGAGCCAAAAACATTCAGTACTTC. Protein product: CASSHTAGLGAKNIQYF. Full variable domain (missing parts from reference TRBV18 and TRBJ2-4): NAGVMQNPRHLVRRRGQEARLRCSPMKGHSHVYWYRQLPEEGLKFMVYLQKENIIDESGMPKERFSAEFPKEGPSILRIQQVVRGDSAAYFCASSHTAGLGAKNIQYFGAGTRLSVL.

This clonotype was seen many times. The V gene is TRBV20-1, the J gene TRBJ2-7, with no clear D. Trimming removed 5 bases at V and 2 bases at J, with 10 bases between. This CDR3 has 12 residues. CDR1 is DFQATT and CDR2 is SNEGSKA in the germline V gene (reference sequence). CDR3 loop: CSAHSSTYEQYF. CDR3 sequence (DNA): TGCAGTGCTCACAGTAGCACCTACGAGCAGTACTTC.

This clonotype appeared many times. The chain combines TRBV24-1 with TRBJ2-7; TRBD1 or TRBD2 may be the D gene (5 bases each). Germline lookup yields CDR1 KGHDR and CDR2 SFDVKD. The CDR3 totals 16 residues. V was cut by 0 bases and J by 1 base, with 12 bases left in between. The CDR3 DNA follows: TGTGCCACCAGTGATTTGACTAGGGACGGATCCTACGAGCAGTACTTC. Its translation is CATSDLTRDGSYEQYF.

This clonotype came up many times. V and J are TRBV12-3 or TRBV12-4 and TRBJ1-5; TRBD1 matches 11 bases. The V gene end was trimmed by 6 bases and the J gene end by 6 bases; junction bases not matched to a gene: 7. The CDR3 length is 15 residues. In nucleotides, the CDR3 is TGTGCCAGCAGCCGTGGACAGGGGGCACGTCAGCCCCAGCATTTT. It encodes CASSRGQGARQPQHF.

The sample holds many counts of this clonotype. The chain has TRBV7-2 and TRBJ2-1, with TRBD2 matching over 8 bases. V dropped 2 bases and J dropped 3; count of bases not matched to a gene: 9. This CDR3 is 17 amino acids long. Germline CDR1 SGHTA, CDR2 FQGNSA. The CDR3: CASSLISGLAYYNEQFF. CDR3 sequence (DNA): TGTGCCAGCAGCTTAATATCTGGACTAGCTTACTACAATGAGCAGTTCTTC.

This clonotype occurred a few times. J is TRBJ2-7 and V is TRBV5-4; a possible D gene is TRBD1 (5 bases). This CDR3 is built from 14 residues. Per germline, CDR1 SGHNT and CDR2 YYREEE (reference sequence). V was clipped by 7 bases and J by 1 base, with 15 bases between them. The CDR3 coding sequence is TGTGCCAGCTCCAGGGCATCAGGATCCTACGAGCAGTACTTC. Translation gives CASSRASGSYEQYF.

This clonotype was seen ten or more times. The chain employs TRBV7-9 and TRBJ2-6, with D perhaps assigned TRBD1 or TRBD2 (5 bases each). V shed 2 bases and J shed 3 bases, with 14 bases lying between them. This CDR3 contains 17 residues. Germline CDR1 is SEHNR and CDR2 is FQNEAQ (reference sequence). Here the CDR3 reads CASSLFLAGSGANVLTF. The CDR3 region has the DNA TGTGCCAGCAGCTTATTTTTGGCAGGGAGTGGGGCCAACGTCCTGACTTTC.

J is TRBJ2-1 and V is TRBV4-2, with TRBD2 matching 13 bases. In germline, CDR1 is LGHNA, CDR2 YNFKEQ. CDR3 size: 18 residues. The V segment lost 4 bases and the J segment 1 base; nucleotides outside the gene matches: 7. Written as DNA, the CDR3 is TGTGCCAGCAGCCCAGGGACTAGCGGGGATTTTTCCTACAATGAGCAGTTCTTC. Residues: CASSPGTSGDFSYNEQFF.

This clonotype was recorded at least ten times. The chain's CDR3 is CASSLGLIANTGELFF. CDR3 coding DNA: TGTGCCAGCAGCTTAGGACTAATCGCGAACACCGGGGAGCTGTTTTTT. The V call is TRBV7-6, the J call TRBJ2-2; tentatively, D is TRBD2 (5 bases). This CDR3 is 16 amino acids long. Germline V gene sequence: CDR1 SGHVS, CDR2 FNYEAQ. With 1 base removed from V and 0 bases from J, the gap between germline ends came to 9 bases.

This clonotype was counted ten times or more. The rearrangement uses TRBV19 and TRBJ1-5, with D unclear. Germline assignment: CDR1 LNHDA and CDR2 SQIVND (reference sequence). CDR3 length: 13 amino acids. Deletions cut 1 base from V and 6 bases from J, with 7 bases between. The CDR3 bases are TGTGCCAGTAGTATAGGAGGGTCTCAGCCCCAGCATTTT. Translation gives CASSIGGSQPQHF.

This clonotype was counted between two and nine times. This chain connects TRBV30 to TRBJ1-1; possible D gene TRBD1, 6 bases. Trimming stripped 7 bases from V and 0 bases from J, with 18 bases between. Germline CDR1 is GTSNPN and CDR2 is SVGIG (reference sequence). The CDR3 has 15 amino acids. The CDR3 DNA reads as TGTGCCTCAGACCATGGGGGACATGTGAACACTGAAGCTTTCTTT. Encoded protein: CASDHGGHVNTEAFF.

The table lists this clonotype with many counts. J is TRBJ1-2 and V is TRBV4-1, with TRBD1 matching over 7 bases. V shed 7 bases and J 0 bases; nucleotides not matched to a gene: 8. CDR1 and CDR2 (germline): MGHRA, YSYEKL. This CDR3 contains 15 residues. The CDR3 reads CASIGQQGANYGYTF. The CDR3 nucleotides are TGCGCCAGCATAGGCCAGCAGGGGGCTAACTATGGCTACACCTTC.